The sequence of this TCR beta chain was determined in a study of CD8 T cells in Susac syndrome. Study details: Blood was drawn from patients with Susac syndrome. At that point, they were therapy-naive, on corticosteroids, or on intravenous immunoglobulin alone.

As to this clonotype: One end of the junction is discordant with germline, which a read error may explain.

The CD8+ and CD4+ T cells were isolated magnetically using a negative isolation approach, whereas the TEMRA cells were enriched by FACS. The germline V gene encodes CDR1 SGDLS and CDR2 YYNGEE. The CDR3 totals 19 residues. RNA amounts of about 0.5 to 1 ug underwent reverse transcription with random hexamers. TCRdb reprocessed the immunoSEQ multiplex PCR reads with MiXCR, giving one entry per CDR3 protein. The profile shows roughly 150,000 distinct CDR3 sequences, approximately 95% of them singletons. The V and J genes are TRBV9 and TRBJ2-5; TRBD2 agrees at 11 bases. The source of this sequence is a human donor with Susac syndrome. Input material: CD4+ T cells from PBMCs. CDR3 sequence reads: CASNVLAGVIYGTQETQYF. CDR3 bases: TGTGCCAGCAACGTACTAGCGGGGGTAATTTATGGGACACAAGAGACCCAGTACTTC.